These 20 T cell receptor beta chains originate from one sample sequenced in a study of blood T cell repertoires in COVID-19. Assay: immunoSEQ multiplex PCR; the TCRdb copy retains only in-frame clones and omits some. The data contain roughly 330,000 clones, around nine tenths of them seen just once; the ten biggest clones take up approximately 5%. Sequencing was carried out using PBMCs or T cells enriched from blood (not recorded which). The receptors come from a woman aged 30 to 39 who had recovered from COVID-19.

The chain employs TRBV2 and TRBJ2-1; maybe TRBD2 (6 bases). V shed 6 bases and J shed 10 bases, with 10 bases lying between them. The CDR3 is 11 residues long. Germline V gene sequence: CDR1 SNHLY, CDR2 FYNNEI. CDR3 amino acids: CASSPRGEQFF. Written as DNA, the CDR3 is TGTGCCAGCAGCCCTCGGGGGGAGCAGTTCTTC.

Details on this clone: At one end, the junction sequence differs from germline, possibly due to a read error. The gene calls are TRBV7-7 and TRBJ2-5, with 8 bases that match TRBD1. The CDR3 totals 15 residues. The germline CDR1 and CDR2 sequences are SSHAT and FNYEAQ (reference sequence). The CDR3 spells CASSLQTGVGETQYF. CDR3 nucleotide sequence: TGTGCTAGCAGCTTACAGACAGGGGTGGGAGAGACCCAGTACTTC.

The CDR3 nucleotides read TGTGCCAGCAGCCAAGAGACAGGCACAGATACGCAGTATTTT. This encodes CASSQETGTDTQYF. The V call is TRBV4-2, the J call TRBJ2-3, with D possibly TRBD1 on 5 matching bases. Per germline, CDR1 LGHNA and CDR2 YNFKEQ. The CDR3 runs 14 residues. Trimming left V 0 bases short and J 1 base short, with 5 bases between.

The genes are TRBV30 and TRBJ1-4; D gene unclear. Germline CDR1 and CDR2: GTSNPN and SVGIG (reference sequence). The V end lost 0 bases, the J end lost 10 bases, and 15 bases lay between the germline ends. This CDR3 has 14 residues. CDR3 residues: CAWSVHGFEGKLFF. Here the CDR3 DNA reads TGTGCCTGGAGTGTACACGGGTTTGAGGGAAAACTGTTTTTT. The whole variable domain, filled in from reference TRBV30 and TRBJ1-4, reads SQTIHQWPATLVQPVGSPLSLECTVEGTSNPNLYWYRQAAGRGLQLLFYSVGIGQISSEVPQNLSASRPQDRQFILSSKKLLLSDSGFYLCAWSVHGFEGKLFFGSGTQLSVL.

V usage is TRBV5-1 and J usage is TRBJ2-2, with 12 bases that match TRBD1. Germline CDR1 and CDR2: SGHRS and YFSETQ. The V gene end was trimmed by 4 bases and the J gene end by 3 bases; junction bases not matched to a gene: 7. The CDR3 runs to 17 residues. This CDR3 reads CASSPGQGAVYTGELFF. CDR3 sequence (DNA): TGCGCCAGCAGCCCGGGACAGGGGGCGGTCTACACCGGGGAGCTGTTTTTT.

V and J are TRBV7-9 and TRBJ1-4; tentatively, D is TRBD1 (6 bases). Germline CDR1 and CDR2: SEHNR and FQNEAQ (reference sequence). The CDR3 has 14 residues. Trimming removed 6 bases at V and 0 bases at J, with 8 bases between. In nucleotides, the CDR3 is TGTGCCAGCAGTCAGGGGACAACTAATGAAAAACTGTTTTTT. Amino acids: CASSQGTTNEKLFF. The variable domain in full, completed from reference TRBV7-9 and TRBJ1-4, reads DTGVSQNPRHKITKRGQNVTFRCDPISEHNRLYWYRQTLGQGPEFLTYFQNEAQLEKSRLLSDRFSAERPKGSFSTLEIQRTEQGDSAMYLCASSQGTTNEKLFFGSGTQLSVL.

The chain couples TRBV21-1 to TRBJ2-3; the table's D call, TRBD2, has no DNA check behind it. TRBV21-1 is a documented pseudogene. This CDR3 comprises 20 residues. In DNA form, the CDR3 reads TGTGCCAGCAGCAATCGGCCTAGCGGGGGGAACACCCAAGGCACAGATACGCAGTATTTT. Amino acids: CASSNRPSGGNTQGTDTQYF.

This chain links TRBV7-9 with TRBJ2-5; tentatively, D is TRBD1 (5 bases). The CDR3 extends over 15 amino acids. Per the germline V gene, CDR1 is SEHNR and CDR2 is FQNEAQ (reference sequence). Trimming shortened V by 0 bases and J by 2 bases, and 10 bases separated the two germline ends. The chain's CDR3 is CASSLAWRTQETQYF. The CDR3 DNA sequence: TGTGCCAGCAGCTTAGCGTGGCGGACACAAGAGACCCAGTACTTC.

The chain combines TRBV2 with TRBJ2-3, with TRBD2 identical over 10 bases. The CDR3 spans 16 residues. V shed 8 bases and J 8 bases; nucleotides not matched to a gene: 16. Germline CDR1 reads SNHLY; CDR2 reads FYNNEI. CDR3: CASLPLAGGSAPTQYF. The CDR3, as DNA: TGTGCCAGCCTCCCTTTAGCGGGGGGTTCGGCCCCTACGCAGTATTTT. Complete variable domain (other parts from reference TRBV2 and TRBJ2-3): EPEVTQTPSHQVTQMGQEVILRCVPISNHLYFYWYRQILGQKVEFLVSFYNNEISEKSEIFDDQFSVERPDGSNFTLKIRSTKLEDSAMYFCASLPLAGGSAPTQYFGPGTRLTVL.

The chain links TRBV24-1 to TRBJ1-6; D unclear. From germline, CDR1 is KGHDR and CDR2 SFDVKD. The CDR3 length is 17 residues. The V and J ends lost 2 bases and 4 bases respectively, with 14 bases between them. For the CDR3, the DNA is TGTGCCACCAGTGATTCCCCCGAACAGCTTTATAATTCACCCCTCCACTTT. It codes for CATSDSPEQLYNSPLHF.

The J gene is TRBJ1-2, the V gene TRBV27; maybe TRBD1 (5 bases). From germline, CDR1 is MNHEY and CDR2 SMNVEV (reference sequence). The CDR3 totals 13 residues. The ends were cut back, 3 bases at V and 4 bases at J, with 9 bases in the middle. As DNA, the CDR3 is TGTGCCAGCAGTTTGGGGCCCCTCTATGGCTACACCTTC. This encodes CASSLGPLYGYTF.

The V call is TRBV14, the J call TRBJ2-3; no definite D call. The CDR3 length is 16 residues. Trimming took off 4 bases at V and 2 bases at J, with 16 bases between the two ends. The germline V gene has CDR1 SGHDN and CDR2 FVKESK. The CDR3 here is CASSPFAPFYTDTQYF. The DNA of the CDR3 is TGTGCCAGCAGCCCGTTCGCCCCTTTCTACACAGATACGCAGTATTTT.

The rearrangement uses TRBV4-2 and TRBJ2-3, with 12 bases lining up with TRBD2. CDR1 and CDR2 (germline): LGHNA, YNFKEQ. The CDR3 consists of 17 residues. J gave up 6 bases and V 2 bases, and 9 bases lay outside the gene matches. The CDR3 sequence: CASSQPRTSGEADTQYF. The CDR3 nucleotides are TGTGCCAGCAGCCAACCGCGGACTAGCGGGGAGGCGGATACGCAGTATTTT.

This clone is a singleton in its sample. This chain uses TRBV11-2 with TRBJ1-1, with D possibly being TRBD1 (5 bases). CDR1 is SGHAT and CDR2 is FQNNGV in the germline V gene. Trimming stripped 5 bases from V and 7 bases from J, with 23 bases between. The CDR3 runs to 16 residues. The CDR3 DNA reads as TGTGCCAGCAGCGACCGGAGAGGGAGGCGGGGGATTGAAGCTTTCTTT. Protein product: CASSDRRGRRGIEAFF.

This chain uses TRBV18 with TRBJ1-5, with TRBD1 identical over 10 bases. CDR1 is KGHSH and CDR2 is LQKENI in the germline V gene. The CDR3 sequence is 15 residues long. V trimming: 6 bases; J trimming: 7 bases; junction bases outside the gene matches: 9. CDR3 coding DNA: TGTGCCAGCTCCCCCGGGACAGGGGTCGTGCAGCCCCAGCATTTT. Translating gives CASSPGTGVVQPQHF. Looking up the rest from reference TRBV18 and TRBJ1-5 gives the full variable domain: NAGVMQNPRHLVRRRGQEARLRCSPMKGHSHVYWYRQLPEEGLKFMVYLQKENIIDESGMPKERFSAEFPKEGPSILRIQQVVRGDSAAYFCASSPGTGVVQPQHFGDGTRLSIL.

The chain employs TRBV19 and TRBJ2-7; 10 nucleotides agree with TRBD2. There are 15 residues in the CDR3. V shed 2 bases and J 7 bases; nucleotides not matched to a gene: 8. Per germline, CDR1 LNHDA and CDR2 SQIVND (reference sequence). CDR3 in amino acids: CASSISRLAGEEQYF. CDR3 DNA sequence: TGTGCCAGTAGTATATCTCGTCTAGCGGGGGAGGAGCAGTACTTC.

This chain connects TRBV24-1 to TRBJ1-5; no definite D call. The CDR3 contains 16 residues. V was shortened by 4 bases and J by 3 bases, with 15 bases between the two germline ends. In germline, CDR1 is KGHDR, CDR2 SFDVKD. As DNA, the CDR3 is TGTGCCACCAGTGAAAAGGTCGTGCAGGACAATCAGCCCCAGCATTTT. The encoded protein is CATSEKVVQDNQPQHF.

This clone turned up a few times. V gene TRBV21-1 combines with J gene TRBJ1-5; the tabulated D call, TRBD1, remains unverified against the DNA. TRBV21-1 is a documented pseudogene. The length of the CDR3 is 16 residues. The CDR3 DNA follows: TGTGCCAGCAGCAGATCCGACAGGGTGGGTCAATCAGCCCAGCATTTT. Its protein product is CASSRSDRVGQSAQHF.

The chain employs TRBV20-1 and TRBJ1-5; D is ambiguous. The CDR3 has 15 amino acids. CDR1 and CDR2 (germline): DFQATT, SNEGSKA (reference sequence). The V end was cut by 6 bases, the J end by 1 base, with 16 bases between. The CDR3 DNA sequence: TGCAGTGCCAGTCAACCAGGTTCAAGCAATCAGCCCCAGCATTTT. Protein: CSASQPGSSNQPQHF.

The chain recombines TRBV6-5 with TRBJ2-7; TRBD1 agrees at 8 bases. V shed 6 bases and J 3 bases; nucleotides not matched to a gene: 7. The CDR3 covers 14 residues. Germline CDR1 reads MNHEY; CDR2 reads SVGAGI. Here the CDR3 reads CASSVQGEFYEQYF. CDR3 coding DNA: TGTGCCAGCAGCGTACAGGGGGAATTCTACGAGCAGTACTTC.